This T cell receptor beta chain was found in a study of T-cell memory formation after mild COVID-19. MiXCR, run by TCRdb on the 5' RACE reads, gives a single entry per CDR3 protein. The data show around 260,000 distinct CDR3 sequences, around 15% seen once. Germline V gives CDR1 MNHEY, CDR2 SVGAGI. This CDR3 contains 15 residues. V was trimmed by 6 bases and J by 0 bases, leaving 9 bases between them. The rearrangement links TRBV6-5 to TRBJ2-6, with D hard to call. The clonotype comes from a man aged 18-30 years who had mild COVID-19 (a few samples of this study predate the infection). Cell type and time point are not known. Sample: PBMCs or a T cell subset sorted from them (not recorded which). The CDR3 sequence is CASRPIVSGANVLTF. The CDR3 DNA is TGTGCCAGCAGGCCGATCGTCTCTGGGGCCAACGTCCTGACTTTC.